The clone carrying this T cell receptor beta chain was observed at least ten times. The time point is: patch test 2, 6 weeks after DPC sensitization. Treatment in this sample: therapeutic diphenylcyclopropenone sensitization with weekly scalp DPC. These data come from a study of human T cells and chemical hapten exposure. On the study more broadly: Mainly, slight library volume differences in the pool made TCR yields vary.

The CDR3 consists of 16 residues. Germline V gives CDR1 MDHEN, CDR2 SYDVKM. The V and J ends lost 2 bases and 2 bases, in that order; junction bases with no gene match: 3. TCRdb re-analysed the RACE reads in MiXCR, keeping a single row per CDR3 protein. The table shows roughly 92,000 distinct CDR3 sequences, with 10% to 12% occurring only once. This specimen was whole blood, taken in connection with sensitization to the hapten diphenylcyclopropenone (DPC). This TCR came from a woman aged 40 to 50 with alopecia areata. Some clones in this sample may be carry-over from other donors' samples. This sequence joins TRBV28 and TRBJ2-1; TRBD2 aligns across 10 bases. The CDR3 sequence: CASSLLAGDAYNEQFF. The CDR3 nucleotides read TGTGCCAGCAGTTTACTAGCGGGAGACGCCTACAATGAGCAGTTCTTC. Supplemented by reference TRBV28 and TRBJ2-1, the full variable domain reads DVKVTQSSRYLVKRTGEKVFLECVQDMDHENMFWYRQDPGLGLRLIYFSYDVKMKEKGDIPEGYSVSREKKERFSLILESASTNQTSMYLCASSLLAGDAYNEQFFGPGTRLTVL.